Following are 23 T cell receptor beta chains from one sample sequenced in a study of regulatory T cells in long-lasting Graves disease (dated by TCRdb to the early 2020s). Receptors were amplified or captured by multiplex PCR. Data came from an Illumina HiSeq 4000. CDR3 regions were amplified by Arm-PCR with iRepertoire HTBI primers to construct TCR beta libraries. TCRdb reworked the public reads: Q25 trimming with fastp, MiXCR clone assembly, productive beta chains retained. Entries are consolidated by CDR3 protein sequence, retaining the most common genes and DNA. This sample holds a few hundred thousand distinct CDR3 sequences; roughly 23% were observed only once. The ten most abundant clones make up around 30% of the sample. The time point label, as the study defines it: persistent/refractory GD, antithyroid drugs over 5 years with positive TRAb. RNA was extracted from PBMCs in TRIzol for both TCR sequencing and RNA sequencing.

The sample consisted of peripheral blood mononuclear cells (PBMCs), taken when the disease was refractory, from a patient treated with antithyroid drugs. These receptor sequences come from a woman in her 40s with Graves disease. Donor details come from another sample of the same person, matched by shared clones.

This clonotype was found a few times. This chain links TRBV28 with TRBJ2-1; 8 nucleotides agree with TRBD2. V was pared by 2 bases and J by 10 bases, with 4 bases of the junction left unmatched. The CDR3 is 13 amino acids. CDR1 MDHEN and CDR2 SYDVKM come from the germline V gene. CDR3 amino acids: CASSLVTSGEQFF. In DNA, the CDR3 is TGTGCCAGCAGTTTAGTTACTAGCGGAGAGCAGTTCTTC.

This clonotype was detected ten times or more. The V gene is TRBV28, the J gene TRBJ1-5; 7 bases map to TRBD1. This CDR3 spans 16 amino acids. Trimming took 5 bases from V and 0 from J; bases not matched to a gene: 7. CDR1 is MDHEN, CDR2 SYDVKM, per germline. The CDR3 region is CASSTVDRPSNQPQHF. In DNA form, the CDR3 reads TGTGCCAGCAGTACCGTGGACAGGCCTAGCAATCAGCCCCAGCATTTT.

Only a few counts were recorded for this clonotype. V and J are TRBV5-1 and TRBJ2-7; perhaps TRBD2 as D (6 bases). The CDR3 has 15 residues. CDR1 is SGHRS and CDR2 is YFSETQ in the germline V gene. The ends were cut back, 4 bases at V and 2 bases at J, with 16 bases in the middle. CDR3 in amino acids: CASSPGEIFPYEQYF. The CDR3, as DNA: TGCGCCAGCAGCCCGGGGGAGATATTTCCCTACGAGCAGTACTTC.

The J gene is TRBJ1-5, the V gene TRBV20-1; 8 bases match TRBD1. Per germline, CDR1 DFQATT and CDR2 SNEGSKA (reference sequence). V trimming: 0 bases; J trimming: 5 bases; junction bases outside the gene matches: 6. The CDR3 extends over 15 amino acids. CDR3 sequence: CSARDDRGKDQPQHF. The CDR3 DNA reads TGCAGTGCTAGAGATGACAGGGGAAAGGATCAGCCCCAGCATTTT.

In its sample, this clonotype was seen a few times. J is TRBJ1-2 and V is TRBV6-1; the D gene is possibly TRBD1 (6 bases). The CDR3 has 18 residues. The V gene lost 0 bases and the J gene lost 3 bases, with 20 bases spanning the gap. Germline values: CDR1 MNHNS, CDR2 SASEGT. CDR3 nucleotides: TGTGCCAGCAGTGAAGCATCTTTTGTAGGGGGGGCTGACTATGGCTACACCTTC. Amino acid sequence: CASSEASFVGGADYGYTF.

This rearrangement joins TRBV6-5 to TRBJ2-6, with D uncertain. This CDR3 is built from 20 residues. The V gene lost 0 bases and the J gene lost 3 bases, with 21 bases spanning the gap. CDR1 and CDR2 (germline): MNHEY, SVGAGI. CDR3 sequence (DNA): TGTGCCAGCAGTTACTCTGGTTTCTTGGTAGTGGAAAGTGGGGCCAACGTCCTGACTTTC. This encodes CASSYSGFLVVESGANVLTF.

This clonotype was counted a few times. The chain has TRBV6-9 and TRBJ1-3, with D possibly TRBD1 on 6 matching bases. Germline CDR1 MNHGY, CDR2 SVAAGI. The CDR3 is 15 residues long. The V end lost 3 bases, the J end lost 4 bases, and 13 bases lay between the germline ends. For the CDR3, the DNA is TGTGCCAGCAGTTACGATCGACAGGCCGGAAACACCATATATTTT. As protein: CASSYDRQAGNTIYF.

The chain has TRBV11-2 and TRBJ2-2; D remains unclear. V gave up 6 bases and J gave up 6 bases, with 11 bases separating them. The CDR3 loop spans 13 amino acids. Germline V CDR1 and CDR2: SGHAT, FQNNGV. In DNA, the CDR3 is TGTGCCAGCAGTTTGACTTACCCCGGGGAGCTGTTTTTT. Its protein product is CASSLTYPGELFF.

At least ten counts were recorded for this clonotype. CDR3 residues: CAIRRASVNTEAFF. Written as DNA, the CDR3 is TGTGCCATCCGCAGGGCAAGCGTTAACACTGAAGCTTTCTTT. This chain joins TRBV10-3 and TRBJ1-1, with D possibly TRBD1 on 5 matching bases. Trimming shortened V by 8 bases and J by 2 bases, and 15 bases separated the two germline ends. Germline V gene lookup returns CDR1 ENHRY and CDR2 SYGVKD. This CDR3 has 14 amino acids.

This clonotype was observed at least ten times. V and J are TRBV28 and TRBJ2-7, with 9 bases that match TRBD1. The germline CDR1 and CDR2 sequences are MDHEN and SYDVKM. The CDR3 totals 14 residues. V shed 2 bases, J shed 4 bases, and the junction held 3 bases outside the gene matches. DNA of the CDR3: TGTGCCAGCAGTTTAGACAGGGGGTGGTACGAGCAGTACTTC. Protein sequence: CASSLDRGWYEQYF.

This chain connects TRBV28 to TRBJ1-3, with D maybe TRBD1 (5 bases). Deletions cut 11 bases from V and 0 bases from J, with 17 bases between. The CDR3 runs to 15 residues. Germline V CDR1 and CDR2: MDHEN, SYDVKM. The CDR3 DNA is TGTGCCGCTACTTGGAGGGGCCTCTCTGGAAACACCATATATTTT. Protein product: CAATWRGLSGNTIYF.

This clonotype was found a few times. This sequence joins TRBV6-5 and TRBJ1-3; 7 bases are a match to TRBD1. V was pared by 0 bases and J by 2 bases, with 4 bases of the junction left unmatched. CDR1 and CDR2 (germline): MNHEY, SVGAGI. The CDR3 has 16 residues. CDR3 nucleotides: TGTGCCAGCAGTTACTCGAGCGGGACAGCTGGAAACACCATATATTTT. It is translated as CASSYSSGTAGNTIYF.

V usage is TRBV5-8 and J usage is TRBJ1-2; TRBD1 matches 8 bases. The CDR3 contains 15 residues. Germline trimming cut 1 base from V and 4 bases from J; bases unmatched to any gene: 6. Germline CDR1 is SGHTS and CDR2 is YDEGEE. The CDR3 DNA is TGTGCCAGCAGCTTGACCTGGGACAGGAGCTATGGCTACACCTTC. Encoded protein: CASSLTWDRSYGYTF. Full variable domain (outside the CDR3, taken from reference TRBV5-8 and TRBJ1-2): EAGVTQSPTHLIKTRGQQATLRCSPISGHTSVYWYQQALGLGLQFLLWYDEGEERNRGNFPPRFSGRQFPNYSSELNVNALELEDSALYLCASSLTWDRSYGYTFGSGTRLTVV.

This clonotype was detected many times. CDR3 region: CAIISGAWETQYF. DNA for the CDR3: TGTGCCATCATTTCAGGGGCTTGGGAGACCCAGTACTTC. This sequence joins TRBV10-3 and TRBJ2-5; TRBD1 might be the D (6 bases). V was shortened by 7 bases and J by 5 bases, with 14 bases between the two germline ends. Germline V gives CDR1 ENHRY, CDR2 SYGVKD. The CDR3 has 13 residues.

Remarks on this clonotype: The junction differs from germline at one of its ends, possibly a read error. The chain links TRBV10-3 to TRBJ2-7; D not resolved. The germline CDR1 and CDR2 sequences are ENHRY and SYGVKD. CDR3 length: 12 residues. Written as DNA, the CDR3 is TGTGCCATCAGGACGCAATCCTCCGAGCGGTACTTC. Protein sequence: CAIRTQSSERYF.

V gene TRBV7-9 combines with J gene TRBJ2-2; 7 bases agree with TRBD2. CDR1 and CDR2 from the germline V gene are SEHNR and FQNEAQ (reference sequence). This CDR3 is built from 17 residues. After removal of 5 bases from V and 4 bases from J, the junction contained 13 bases not matched to a gene. The CDR3 region is CASSHHKAGFITGELFF. The CDR3 DNA reads as TGTGCCAGCAGCCACCACAAAGCGGGGTTTATCACCGGGGAGCTGTTTTTT.

The chain carries TRBV27 and TRBJ1-5, with 7 bases aligning to TRBD1. The CDR3 is made up of 14 amino acids. V was clipped by 4 bases and J by 7 bases; unmatched bases: 7. CDR1 is MNHEY, CDR2 SMNVEV, per germline (reference sequence). The CDR3 reads CASSSVTGEQPQHF. The DNA of the CDR3 is TGTGCCAGCAGTTCGGTAACAGGGGAACAGCCCCAGCATTTT.

The V gene is TRBV28, the J gene TRBJ1-1, with 10 nucleotides matching TRBD1. The CDR3 runs to 16 residues. CDR1 and CDR2 from the germline V gene are MDHEN and SYDVKM. With 3 bases clipped from V and 0 bases from J, the junction kept 4 bases outside the gene matches. CDR3 DNA: TGTGCCAGCAGTTTGGGGACAGGGGACCTGAACACTGAAGCTTTCTTT. As protein: CASSLGTGDLNTEAFF.

In the case of this clonotype: A single base separates this from a much larger clone, so it may be a read error. V usage is TRBV12-3 or TRBV12-4 and J usage is TRBJ1-6, with a possible D match to TRBD1 (5 bases). The CDR3 spans 15 residues. Trimming stripped 3 bases from V and 5 bases from J, with 11 bases between. CDR3 amino acids: CASSLAGSNNSPLHF. CDR3 nucleotide sequence: TGTGCCAGCAGTTTGGCAGGGAGTAATAATTCACCCCTCCACTTT.

At least ten counts were recorded for this clonotype. The V and J genes are TRBV29-1 and TRBJ2-2, with D tentatively TRBD1 (6 bases). CDR3 length: 12 residues. Germline V gives CDR1 SQVTM, CDR2 ANQGSEA. V lost 6 bases and J 1 base, leaving 6 bases between the germline ends. The CDR3 DNA follows: TGCAGCGTACAGGGGAACACCGGGGAGCTGTTTTTT. Translating it yields CSVQGNTGELFF.

This clonotype showed up just a few times. The chain recombines TRBV20-1 with TRBJ2-2, with 15 bases that match TRBD2. The CDR3 runs to 16 residues. The V and J ends lost 4 bases and 8 bases, in that order; junction bases with no gene match: 8. Germline V gives CDR1 DFQATT, CDR2 SNEGSKA (reference sequence). Written as DNA, the CDR3 is TGCAGTGCTATGACCGGGACTAGCGGGAGGTCAGGGGAGCTGTTTTTT. This translates into CSAMTGTSGRSGELFF.

The V gene is TRBV3-1, the J gene TRBJ2-3, with TRBD1 matching 7 bases. Germline assignment: CDR1 LGHDT and CDR2 YNNKEL (reference sequence). V lost 4 bases, J lost 3 bases, and 7 bases stayed unmatched. The CDR3 totals 15 residues. CDR3 nucleotide sequence: TGTGCCAGCAGCCGACAGGGTTTTGGTACAGATACGCAGTATTTT. Translating it yields CASSRQGFGTDTQYF.

This clonotype has ten or more counts. This chain uses TRBV11-2 with TRBJ2-7; the match to TRBD2 covers 9 bases. Germline V CDR1 and CDR2: SGHAT, FQNNGV. The CDR3 length is 15 residues. V was clipped by 1 base and J by 4 bases; unmatched bases: 5. In DNA form, the CDR3 reads TGTGCCAGCAGCTTAGGCGGGGGGGTGGGATACGAGCAGTACTTC. Protein: CASSLGGGVGYEQYF.